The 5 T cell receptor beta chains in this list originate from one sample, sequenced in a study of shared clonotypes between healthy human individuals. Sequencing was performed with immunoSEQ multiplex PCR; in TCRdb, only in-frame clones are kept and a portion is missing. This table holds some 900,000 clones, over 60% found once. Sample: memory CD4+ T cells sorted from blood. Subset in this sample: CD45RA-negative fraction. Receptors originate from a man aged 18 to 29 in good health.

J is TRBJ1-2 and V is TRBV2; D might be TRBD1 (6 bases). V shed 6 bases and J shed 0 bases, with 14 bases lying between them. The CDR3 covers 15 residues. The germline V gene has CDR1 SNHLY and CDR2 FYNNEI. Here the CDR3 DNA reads TGTGCCAGCAGCCAAGCAGGGGCTGCTAACTATGGCTACACCTTC. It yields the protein CASSQAGAANYGYTF.

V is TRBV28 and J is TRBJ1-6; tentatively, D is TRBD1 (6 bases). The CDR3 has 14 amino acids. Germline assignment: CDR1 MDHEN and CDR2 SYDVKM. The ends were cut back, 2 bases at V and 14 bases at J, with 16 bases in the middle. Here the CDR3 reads CASSLRQDSVSLHF. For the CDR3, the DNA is TGTGCCAGCAGTTTACGACAGGACTCCGTTTCCCTCCACTTT. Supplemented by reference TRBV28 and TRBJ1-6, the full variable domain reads DVKVTQSSRYLVKRTGEKVFLECVQDMDHENMFWYRQDPGLGLRLIYFSYDVKMKEKGDIPEGYSVSREKKERFSLILESASTNQTSMYLCASSLRQDSVSLHFGNGTRLTVT.

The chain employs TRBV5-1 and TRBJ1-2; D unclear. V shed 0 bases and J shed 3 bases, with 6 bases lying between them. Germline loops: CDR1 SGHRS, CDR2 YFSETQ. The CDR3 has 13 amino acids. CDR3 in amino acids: CASSLDSDYGYTF. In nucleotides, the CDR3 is TGCGCCAGCAGCTTGGACAGTGACTATGGCTACACCTTC.

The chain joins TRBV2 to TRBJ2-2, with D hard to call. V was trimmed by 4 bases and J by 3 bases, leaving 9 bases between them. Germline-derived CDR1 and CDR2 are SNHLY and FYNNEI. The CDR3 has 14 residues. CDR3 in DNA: TGTGCCAGCAGTGGTGACGGTTACACCGGGGAGCTGTTTTTT. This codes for CASSGDGYTGELFF.

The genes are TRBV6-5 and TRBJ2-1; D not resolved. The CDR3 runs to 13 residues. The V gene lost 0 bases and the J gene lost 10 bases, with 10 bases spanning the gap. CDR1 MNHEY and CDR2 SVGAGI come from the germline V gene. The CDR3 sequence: CASSYSIGREQFF. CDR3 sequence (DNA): TGTGCCAGCAGTTACTCGATTGGGCGGGAGCAGTTCTTC.